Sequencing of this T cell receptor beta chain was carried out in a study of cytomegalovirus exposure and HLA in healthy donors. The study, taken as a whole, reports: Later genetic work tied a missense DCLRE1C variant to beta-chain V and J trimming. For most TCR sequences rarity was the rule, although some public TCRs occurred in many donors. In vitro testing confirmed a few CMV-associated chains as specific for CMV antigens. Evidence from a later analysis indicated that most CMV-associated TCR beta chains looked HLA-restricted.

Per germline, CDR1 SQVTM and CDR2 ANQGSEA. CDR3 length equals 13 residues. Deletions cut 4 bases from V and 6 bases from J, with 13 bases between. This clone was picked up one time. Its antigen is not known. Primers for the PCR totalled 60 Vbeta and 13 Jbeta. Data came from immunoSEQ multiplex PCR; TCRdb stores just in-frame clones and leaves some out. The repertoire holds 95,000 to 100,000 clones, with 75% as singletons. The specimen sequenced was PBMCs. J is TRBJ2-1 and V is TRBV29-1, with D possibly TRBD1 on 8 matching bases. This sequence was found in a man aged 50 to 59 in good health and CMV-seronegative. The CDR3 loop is CSVGQGRANEQFF. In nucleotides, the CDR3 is TGCAGCGTTGGACAGGGGAGGGCCAATGAGCAGTTCTTC.